Shown below are 5 T cell receptor beta chains from a single sample sequenced in a study of T cells in Graves' hyperthyroidism and ophthalmopathy. Amplification targeted TCR beta CDR3 regions from RNA transcripts. TCR CDR3 regions were first amplified by RT-PCR with HTBI primers. TCRdb independently ran MiXCR on the multiplex PCR reads; one entry per CDR3 protein. The sample lists about 640,000 distinct CDR3 sequences; 45% were seen once. The material sequenced was peripheral blood or thyroid tissue (not recorded which). These receptors came from an adult man with Graves' disease, either hyperthyroidism or ophthalmopathy (not recorded which).

Note on this clonotype: Mismatch with germline at one junction end may stem from a read error. The chain couples TRBV10-2 to TRBJ1-1; a weak D match, TRBD1 (6 bases). The CDR3 loop spans 14 amino acids. Germline-derived CDR1 and CDR2 are WSHSY and SAAADI. CDR3 bases: TGTGCCAGCAGCCAAGTTGCAGGGGACACTGAAGCTTTCTTT. Encoded protein: CASSQVAGDTEAFF.

This chain joins TRBV5-1 and TRBJ2-5; 10 bases align to TRBD2. Looked up from germline, CDR1 is SGHRS and CDR2 is YFSETQ. This CDR3 is built from 17 residues. V lost 4 bases to trimming and J lost 2 bases; unmatched junction nucleotides: 11. CDR3 in amino acids: CASSPPLAGSTQETQYF. In nucleotides, the CDR3 is TGCGCCAGCAGCCCCCCACTAGCGGGGTCCACGCAAGAGACCCAGTACTTC.

The chain is built from TRBV24-1 and TRBJ1-2; 7 bases fit TRBD1. V was clipped by 4 bases and J by 2 bases; unmatched bases: 6. The CDR3 length is 15 residues. Germline V lookup: CDR1 KGHDR, CDR2 SFDVKD. The CDR3 here is CATSEGVGGNYGYTF. CDR3 nucleotides: TGTGCCACCAGTGAGGGGGTAGGGGGCAACTATGGCTACACCTTC.

This clonotype showed up many times. CDR3 residues: CATSDTGRQETQYF. The CDR3 nucleotides read TGTGCCACCAGTGACACAGGTCGGCAAGAGACCCAGTACTTC. This chain uses TRBV24-1 with TRBJ2-5; maybe TRBD1 (5 bases). The CDR3 has 14 residues. Germline V gene lookup returns CDR1 KGHDR and CDR2 SFDVKD. Trimming pared 4 bases from V and 2 bases from J, leaving 10 bases between.

V is TRBV15 and J is TRBJ1-4, with D possibly matching TRBD1 (5 bases). Looked up from germline, CDR1 is LNHNV and CDR2 is YYDKDF (reference sequence). Trimming stripped 5 bases from V and 1 base from J, with 11 bases between. The CDR3 contains 15 residues. The CDR3 spells CATSLGQGTNEKLFF. The CDR3 DNA reads TGTGCCACCAGCTTAGGCCAGGGAACTAATGAAAAACTGTTTTTT.